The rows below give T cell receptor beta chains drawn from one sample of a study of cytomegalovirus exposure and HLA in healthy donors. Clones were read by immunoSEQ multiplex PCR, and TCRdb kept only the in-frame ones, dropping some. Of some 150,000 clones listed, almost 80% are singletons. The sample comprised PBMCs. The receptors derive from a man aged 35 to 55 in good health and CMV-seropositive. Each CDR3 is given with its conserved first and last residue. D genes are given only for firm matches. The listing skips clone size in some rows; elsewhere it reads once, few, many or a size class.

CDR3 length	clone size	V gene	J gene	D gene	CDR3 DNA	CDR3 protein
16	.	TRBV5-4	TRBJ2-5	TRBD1	TGTGCCAGCAGCCTACGCAACAGGGGTCCCCAAGAGACCCAGTACTTC	CASSLRNRGPQETQYF
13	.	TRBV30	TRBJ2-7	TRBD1	TGTGCCTGGAGCGGGACAGTGTTCTACGAGCAGTACTTC	CAWSGTVFYEQYF
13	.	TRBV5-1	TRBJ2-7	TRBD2	TGCGCCAGCAGCAAGGGACTAGGGCACGAGCAGTACTTC	CASSKGLGHEQYF
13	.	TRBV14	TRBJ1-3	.	TGTGCCACCTCCTTTGTCTCTGGAAACACCATATATTTT	CATSFVSGNTIYF
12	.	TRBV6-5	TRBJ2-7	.	TGTGCCAGCAGACTAGACTCCTACGAGCAGTACTTC	CASRLDSYEQYF
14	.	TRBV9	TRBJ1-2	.	TGTGCCAGCAGCGTAGAGACAGGTTTTAGCGGCTACACCTTC	CASSVETGFSGYTF
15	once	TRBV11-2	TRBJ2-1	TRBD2	TGTGCCAGCAGCCCTTCTAGCGGGATGTACAATGAGCAGTTCTTC	CASSPSSGMYNEQFF
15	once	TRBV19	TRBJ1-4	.	TGTGCCAGTAGTATTCTCTCAGGAATCAATGAAAAACTGTTTTTT	CASSILSGINEKLFF
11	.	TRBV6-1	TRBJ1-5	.	TGTGCCAGCAGTGACGTTCAGCCCCAGCATTTT	CASSDVQPQHF
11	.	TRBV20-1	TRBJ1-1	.	TGCAGTGCTAGACAGGGAGGGTGGGCTTTCTTT	CSARQGGWAFF
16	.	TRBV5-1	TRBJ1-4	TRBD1	TGCGCCAGCAGCAATTCCGGGACAGGGGATAATGAAAAACTGTTTTTT	CASSNSGTGDNEKLFF
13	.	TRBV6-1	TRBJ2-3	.	TGTGCCAGCAAGGGGGGGGGCACAGATACGCAGTATTTT	CASKGGGTDTQYF
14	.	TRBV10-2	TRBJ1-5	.	TGCGCCAGCAGTGAGGCGGATAGCAATCAGCCCCAGCATTTT	CASSEADSNQPQHF
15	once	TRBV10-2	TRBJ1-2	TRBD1	TGCGCCAGCAGAACAGGGGGGGGAGCAGACTATGGCTACACCTTC	CASRTGGGADYGYTF
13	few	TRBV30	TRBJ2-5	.	TGTGCCTGGGCCGGGACTGCCGGAGAGACCCAGTACTTC	CAWAGTAGETQYF
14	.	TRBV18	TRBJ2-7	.	TGTGCCAGCTCACCAGACAGGAGCTCCTACGAGCAGTACTTC	CASSPDRSSYEQYF
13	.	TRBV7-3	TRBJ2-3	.	TGTGCCAGCAGCCCAGACTTCACAGATACGCAGTATTTT	CASSPDFTDTQYF
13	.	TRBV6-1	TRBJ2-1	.	TGTGCCAGCAGCGAAACAGGTTACAATGAGCAGTTCTTC	CASSETGYNEQFF
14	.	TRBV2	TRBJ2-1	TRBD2	TGTGCCAGCAGGAATCTAGCGGGGGACAATGAGCAGTTCTTC	CASRNLAGDNEQFF
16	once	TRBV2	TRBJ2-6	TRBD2	TGTGCCAGCCGCGGGGGATCAAGCTCTGGGGCCAACGGCCTGACTTTC	CASRGGSSSGANGLTF
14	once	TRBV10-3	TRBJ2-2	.	TGTGCCATCAGTGGGTCGGTAGACACCGGGGAGCTGTTTTTT	CAISGSVDTGELFF
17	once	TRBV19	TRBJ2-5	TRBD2	TGTGCCAGTAGTTCTGGGACTAGCGCCTCCCGGTCGGAGACCCAGTACTTC	CASSSGTSASRSETQYF
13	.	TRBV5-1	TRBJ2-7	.	TGCGCCAGCAGCTTCTGGTTGGGGGGTGAGCAGTACTTC	CASSFWLGGEQYF
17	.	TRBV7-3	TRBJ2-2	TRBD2	TGTGCCAGCAGTTATTCTAGCGGGAGGGCATGGACCGGGGAGCTGTTTTTT	CASSYSSGRAWTGELFF
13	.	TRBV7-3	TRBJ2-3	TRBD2	TGTGCCAGCAGCTTAGGGAGGGAGTATACGCAGTATTTT	CASSLGREYTQYF
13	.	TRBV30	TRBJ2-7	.	TGTGCCTGGACCCGAAGCATTTCCTACGAGCAGTACTTC	CAWTRSISYEQYF
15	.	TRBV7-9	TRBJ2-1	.	TGTGCCAGCAGCTTAAGGAGGGACGGGGGCAATGAGCAGTTCTTC	CASSLRRDGGNEQFF
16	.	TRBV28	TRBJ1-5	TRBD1	TGTGCCAGCATTCTACAGGGGGCCCTAGGCAATCAGCCCCAGCATTTT	CASILQGALGNQPQHF
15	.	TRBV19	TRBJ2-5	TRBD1	TGTGCCAGTAGTGGAGATGACAGGGGCCAAGAGACCCAGTACTTC	CASSGDDRGQETQYF
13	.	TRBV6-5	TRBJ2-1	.	TGTGCCAGCCGGCGGGCAGGAGGGAATGAGCAGTTCTTC	CASRRAGGNEQFF
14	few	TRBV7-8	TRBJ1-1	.	TGTGCCAGCAGCTTATACAGGGAGAACACTGAAGCTTTCTTT	CASSLYRENTEAFF
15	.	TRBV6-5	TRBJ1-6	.	TGTGCCAGCAGTTACGATCAGGGAATTAATTCACCCCTCCACTTT	CASSYDQGINSPLHF
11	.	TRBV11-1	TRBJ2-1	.	TGTGCCAGCAGCCCGGACAATGAGCAGTTCTTC	CASSPDNEQFF
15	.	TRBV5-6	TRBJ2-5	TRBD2	TGTGCCAGCAGCTTGGTGTCTAGCGGGAGTGAGACCCAGTACTTC	CASSLVSSGSETQYF
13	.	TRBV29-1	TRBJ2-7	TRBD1	TGCAGCGCCCGGGGACAGGGGGTCTACGAGCAGTACTTC	CSARGQGVYEQYF
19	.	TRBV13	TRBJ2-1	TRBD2	TGTGCCAGCAGCCAAGACGAAGGACTAGCGGGAGGCCCCTACAATGAGCAGTTCTTC	CASSQDEGLAGGPYNEQFF
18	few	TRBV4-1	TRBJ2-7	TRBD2	TGCGCCAGCAGCCAAGTGGGGGCCCGGACTAGCGGGAGCTACGAGCAGTACTTC	CASSQVGARTSGSYEQYF
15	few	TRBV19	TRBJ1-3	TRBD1	TGTGCCAGTAGTAGGGGACAGCTCTCTGGAAACACCATATATTTT	CASSRGQLSGNTIYF
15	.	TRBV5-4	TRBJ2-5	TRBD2	TGTGCCAGCAGCTTGTCAAGCGGGAGGGATGAGACCCAGTACTTC	CASSLSSGRDETQYF
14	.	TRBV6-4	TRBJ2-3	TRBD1	TGTGCCAGCAGACGGACAGGGGGGACAGATACGCAGTATTTT	CASRRTGGTDTQYF
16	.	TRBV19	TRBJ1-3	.	TGTGCCAGTAGTATAGGGGCAGGTTCCTCTGGAAACACCATATATTTT	CASSIGAGSSGNTIYF
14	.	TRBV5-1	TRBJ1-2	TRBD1	TGCGCCAGCAGCTTGGGGACAGGGGCTAATGGCTACACCTTC	CASSLGTGANGYTF
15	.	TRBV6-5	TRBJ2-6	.	TGTGCCAGCAGGCCACAGGGCTCTGGGGCCAACGTCCTGACTTTC	CASRPQGSGANVLTF
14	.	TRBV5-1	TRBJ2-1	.	TGCGCCAGCACCCTGGGGCAACCTAGAGGTGAGCAGTTCTTC	CASTLGQPRGEQFF
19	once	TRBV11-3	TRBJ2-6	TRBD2	TGTGCCAGCAGCTTAGATAATGCGGGAGGGCCCCCTGGGGCCAACGTCCTGACTTTC	CASSLDNAGGPPGANVLTF
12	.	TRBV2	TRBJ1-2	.	TGTGCCAGCAGACCGACAACCGATGGCTACACCTTC	CASRPTTDGYTF
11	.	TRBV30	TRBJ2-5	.	TGTGCCTGGAGTGCCCGAGAGACCCAGTACTTC	CAWSARETQYF
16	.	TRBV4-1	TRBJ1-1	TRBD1	TGCGCCAGCAGCCCCGGACAGGGGGCGCGGGGCACTGAAGCTTTCTTT	CASSPGQGARGTEAFF
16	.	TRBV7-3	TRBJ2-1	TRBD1	TGTGCCAGCAGCTTAAGTCTGACAGGGTCCTACAATGAGCAGTTCTTC	CASSLSLTGSYNEQFF
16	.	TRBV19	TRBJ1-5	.	TGTGCCAGTAGTCGGCCGGAGTACGACCAAAATCAGCCCCAGCATTTT	CASSRPEYDQNQPQHF
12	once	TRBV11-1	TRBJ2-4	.	TGTGCCAGCAGCCCCTCACGGAGCAGTCAGTACTTC	CASSPSRSSQYF
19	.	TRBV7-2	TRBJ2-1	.	TGTGCCAGCAGCTCAAGATTGGGGGCGGGAGCACTCTCCTACAATGAGCAGTTCTTC	CASSSRLGAGALSYNEQFF
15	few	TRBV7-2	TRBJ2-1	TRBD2	TGTGCCAGCAGCTTAGGGCAGGCGGGGGGCAATGAGCAGTTCTTC	CASSLGQAGGNEQFF
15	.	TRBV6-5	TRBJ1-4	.	TGTGCCAGCAGTTACTCGACGGGTTTTAATGAAAAACTGTTTTTT	CASSYSTGFNEKLFF